This TCR beta chain is drawn from a study of cytomegalovirus exposure and HLA in healthy donors. Per the germline V gene, CDR1 is MNHEY and CDR2 is SMNVEV (reference sequence). This CDR3 has 15 residues. J lost 2 bases, V lost 3 bases, and 4 bases had no gene match. Vbeta (60) and Jbeta (13) primers were used in the PCR. This table comes from immunoSEQ multiplex PCR, and its TCRdb copy is limited to in-frame clones, with some not included. The sample lists roughly 200,000 clones, 70% to 85% occurring once. This clone was observed a few times. V and J are TRBV27 and TRBJ2-7, with 10 bases lining up with TRBD1. This clonotype was obtained from a man between 40 and 49 years old in good health and CMV-seropositive. The specimen was PBMCs. The DNA for the CDR3 is TGTGCCAGCAGTTTGTTTGGGACAGGGGCCTACGAGCAGTACTTC. Residues: CASSLFGTGAYEQYF.